Included here is one T cell receptor beta chain sequence, with context. These data are taken from a study of graft-versus-host responses after intestinal transplantation. The repertoire was sequenced with immunoSEQ multiplex PCR; TCRdb's copy has only in-frame clones and lacks some. The sample contains roughly 4,800 clones, 72% of which appear only once. CDR1 is KGHSH and CDR2 is LQKENI in the germline V gene. Trimming took off 6 bases at V and 4 bases at J, with 9 bases between the two ends. There are 12 residues in the CDR3. This receptor was identified in a human patient who received an intestinal transplant, so some T cells may come from the graft donor. The V and J genes are TRBV18 and TRBJ2-5; D ambiguous. The sample was PBMCs, taken just over 530 days after intestinal transplant. CDR3 in amino acids: CASSTNPETQYF. The CDR3 DNA sequence: TGTGCCAGCTCCACAAACCCAGAGACCCAGTACTTC.